A selection of T cell receptor beta chains follows, all from one sample in a study of blood T cell repertoires in COVID-19. Profiled with immunoSEQ multiplex PCR; TCRdb holds only in-frame clones, not every one. Here the sample spans about 120,000 clones, more than 80% being singletons. The specimen was peripheral blood. Receptor source: a human donor in a cohort sampled during active COVID-19. CDR3s include the opening cysteine and the closing phenylalanine or tryptophan. A D gene is named only where the DNA matches it firmly. Part of the rows lack a size; the others show once, few, many or a class for expanded clones.

TRBJ1-2	-	TRBV28	-	CASSTTLITGYTF	TGTGCCAGCAGCACAACCCTTATAACTGGCTACACCTTC
TRBJ1-2	TRBD1	TRBV30	-	CAWSDPGTAGYGYTF	TGTGCCTGGAGTGACCCCGGGACAGCGGGTTATGGCTACACCTTC
TRBJ2-7	-	TRBV7-8	many	CASSLGQSAYEQYF	TGTGCCAGCAGCTTAGGACAGTCAGCGTACGAGCAGTACTTC
TRBJ2-7	-	TRBV5-1	once	CASSPIGGQYEQYF	TGCGCCAGCAGCCCCATCGGGGGACAGTACGAGCAGTACTTC
TRBJ1-2	-	TRBV27	-	CASSLSGTSGYTF	TGTGCCAGCAGTTTATCTGGGACATCTGGCTACACCTTC
TRBJ1-1	TRBD1	TRBV6-5	-	CASRHPGQLGTEAFF	TGTGCCAGCAGGCATCCGGGACAGCTTGGAACTGAAGCTTTCTTT
TRBJ2-3	-	TRBV5-1	-	CASTRTSGADTQYF	TGCGCCAGCACCAGGACCAGCGGAGCAGATACGCAGTATTTT
TRBJ2-7	TRBD1	TRBV4-3	-	CASSQGQGDEQYF	TGCGCCAGCAGCCAAGGACAGGGAGACGAGCAGTACTTC
TRBJ1-3	-	TRBV25-1	-	CASSSWDNYSGNTIYF	TGTGCCAGCAGTTCCTGGGACAACTACTCTGGAAACACCATATATTTT
TRBJ1-1	-	TRBV5-1	-	CASSLVGQNTEAFF	TGCGCCAGCAGCTTGGTGGGACAGAACACTGAAGCTTTCTTT
TRBJ1-5	TRBD1	TRBV5-6	-	CASSLLRDRRNSNQPQHF	TGTGCCAGCAGCCTGCTGAGGGACAGGCGAAATAGCAATCAGCCCCAGCATTTT
TRBJ2-7	TRBD1	TRBV19	few	CASSIADRGQSYEQYF	TGTGCCAGTAGTATAGCAGACAGGGGACAATCCTACGAGCAGTACTTC
TRBJ1-6	TRBD1	TRBV7-9	-	CASSLAQGTGSNSPLHF	TGTGCCAGCAGCTTAGCGCAGGGGACAGGGTCGAATTCACCCCTCCACTTT
TRBJ1-2	-	TRBV6-1	-	CASSERHSGQLYYGYTF	TGTGCCAGCAGTGAAAGACACAGTGGGCAGCTCTACTATGGCTACACCTTC
TRBJ2-7	TRBD1	TRBV13	-	CASLGERDRVHEQYF	TGTGCCAGCTTGGGGGAACGGGACAGGGTCCACGAGCAGTACTTC
TRBJ2-5	TRBD1	TRBV9	-	CASSTSGQGGETQYF	TGTGCCAGCAGCACTTCCGGACAGGGCGGAGAGACCCAGTACTTC
TRBJ2-3	TRBD2	TRBV25-1	-	CASGPFGGNTDTQYF	TGTGCCAGCGGTCCATTCGGGGGGAACACAGATACGCAGTATTTT
TRBJ2-7	TRBD2	TRBV6-2/TRBV6-3	-	CASSYPGGRSSYEQYF	TGTGCCAGCAGTTACCCGGGGGGGAGGAGCTCCTACGAGCAGTACTTC
TRBJ2-4	-	TRBV30	-	CAWSQGGNIQYF	TGTGCCTGGAGCCAGGGAGGAAACATTCAGTACTTC
TRBJ1-1	-	TRBV13	-	CASSLGGSTSTEAFF	TGTGCCAGCAGCTTAGGCGGGAGTACTTCCACTGAAGCTTTCTTT
TRBJ1-5	TRBD1	TRBV7-2	few	CASSTGQGGQPQHF	TGTGCCAGCAGTACGGGACAGGGGGGTCAGCCCCAGCATTTT
TRBJ1-1	TRBD1	TRBV4-1	-	CASSQEGNRGGEAFF	TGCGCCAGCAGCCAAGAAGGGAACAGGGGTGGAGAAGCTTTCTTT
TRBJ2-2	-	TRBV19	-	CASSLRGAGELFF	TGTGCCAGTAGCCTCAGGGGTGCCGGGGAGCTGTTTTTT
TRBJ2-2	TRBD2	TRBV30	once	CAWNGGLAGATGELFF	TGTGCCTGGAATGGCGGACTAGCGGGAGCAACCGGGGAGCTGTTTTTT
TRBJ2-4	TRBD2	TRBV3-1/TRBV3-2	-	CASSQDKYGGRINIQYF	TGTGCCAGCAGCCAAGACAAATACGGGGGGAGGATTAACATTCAGTACTTC
TRBJ2-7	-	TRBV7-3	-	CASSSSVGGNYEQYF	TGTGCCAGCAGCTCATCAGTAGGAGGGAACTACGAGCAGTACTTC
TRBJ1-4	TRBD1	TRBV5-8	-	CASSVDRVVEKLFF	TGTGCCAGCAGCGTGGACAGGGTCGTTGAAAAACTGTTTTTT
TRBJ1-5	TRBD1	TRBV11-2	-	CASSLAGGSNQPQHF	TGTGCCAGCAGCTTGGCAGGGGGAAGCAATCAGCCCCAGCATTTT
TRBJ2-2	-	TRBV6-4	-	CASRTTAGSPGELFF	TGTGCCAGCAGAACAACGGCGGGAAGCCCCGGGGAGCTGTTTTTT
TRBJ2-3	TRBD2	TRBV25-1	-	CASSVRSGRTDTQYF	TGTGCCAGCAGTGTACGAAGCGGGAGGACAGATACGCAGTATTTT
TRBJ2-3	TRBD2	TRBV11-3	-	CASSTERGAADTQYF	TGTGCCAGCAGCACCGAGCGGGGGGCTGCGGATACGCAGTATTTT
TRBJ1-1	TRBD1	TRBV5-6	few	CASSLAQGAAEAFF	TGTGCCAGCAGCTTGGCACAGGGGGCTGCTGAAGCTTTCTTT
TRBJ2-5	-	TRBV4-2	once	CASSQDQRETQYF	TGTGCCAGCAGCCAAGATCAACGGGAGACCCAGTACTTC